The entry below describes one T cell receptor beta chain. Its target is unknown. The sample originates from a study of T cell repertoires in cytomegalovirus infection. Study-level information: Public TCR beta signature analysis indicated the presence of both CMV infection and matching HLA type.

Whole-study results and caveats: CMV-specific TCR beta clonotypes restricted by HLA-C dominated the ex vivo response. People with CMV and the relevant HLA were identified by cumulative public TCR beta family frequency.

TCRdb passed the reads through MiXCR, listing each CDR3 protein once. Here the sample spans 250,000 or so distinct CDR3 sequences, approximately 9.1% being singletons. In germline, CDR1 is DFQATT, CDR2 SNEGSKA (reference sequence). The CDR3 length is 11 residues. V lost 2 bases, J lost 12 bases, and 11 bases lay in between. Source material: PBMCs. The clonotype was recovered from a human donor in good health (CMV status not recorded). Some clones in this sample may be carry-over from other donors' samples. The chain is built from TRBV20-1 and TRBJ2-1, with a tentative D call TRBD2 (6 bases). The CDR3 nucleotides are TGCAGTGCTAGACGGGAGAGAATGCAGTTCTTC. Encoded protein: CSARRERMQFF.